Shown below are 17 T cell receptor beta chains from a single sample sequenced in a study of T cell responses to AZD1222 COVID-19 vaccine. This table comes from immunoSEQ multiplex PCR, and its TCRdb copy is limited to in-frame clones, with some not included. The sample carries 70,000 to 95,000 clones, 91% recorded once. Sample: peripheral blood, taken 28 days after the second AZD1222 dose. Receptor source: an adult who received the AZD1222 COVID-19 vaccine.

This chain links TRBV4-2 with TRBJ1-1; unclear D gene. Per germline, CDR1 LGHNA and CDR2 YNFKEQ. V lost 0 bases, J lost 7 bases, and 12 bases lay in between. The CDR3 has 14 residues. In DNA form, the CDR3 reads TGTGCCAGCAGCCAAGAGCCCGGGGAGTTTGAAGCTTTCTTT. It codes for CASSQEPGEFEAFF.

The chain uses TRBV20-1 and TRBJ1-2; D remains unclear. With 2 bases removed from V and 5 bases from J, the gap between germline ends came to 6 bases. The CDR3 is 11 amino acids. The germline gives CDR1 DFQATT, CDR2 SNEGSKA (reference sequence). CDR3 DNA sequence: TGCAGTGCTAGATCCGGGTATGGCTACACCTTC. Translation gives CSARSGYGYTF.

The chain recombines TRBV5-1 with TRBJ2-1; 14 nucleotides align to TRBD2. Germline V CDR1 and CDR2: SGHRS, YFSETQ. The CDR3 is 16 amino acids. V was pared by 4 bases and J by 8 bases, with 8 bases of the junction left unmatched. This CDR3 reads CASSLEGTSGSYEQFF. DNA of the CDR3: TGCGCCAGCAGCCTTGAGGGGACTAGCGGGAGCTATGAGCAGTTCTTC.

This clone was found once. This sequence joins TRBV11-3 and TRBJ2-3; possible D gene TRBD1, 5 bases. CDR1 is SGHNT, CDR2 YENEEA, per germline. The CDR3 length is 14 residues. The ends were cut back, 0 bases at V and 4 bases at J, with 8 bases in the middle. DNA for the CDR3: TGTGCCAGCAGCTTAGATCAAGGGGCAGATACGCAGTATTTT. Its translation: CASSLDQGADTQYF.

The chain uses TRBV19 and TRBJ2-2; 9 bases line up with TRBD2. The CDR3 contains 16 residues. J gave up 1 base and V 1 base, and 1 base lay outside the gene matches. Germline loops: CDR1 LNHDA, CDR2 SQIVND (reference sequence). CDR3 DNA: TGTGCCAGTAGTATAGCGACTAGCGGGAACACCGGGGAGCTGTTTTTT. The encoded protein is CASSIATSGNTGELFF.

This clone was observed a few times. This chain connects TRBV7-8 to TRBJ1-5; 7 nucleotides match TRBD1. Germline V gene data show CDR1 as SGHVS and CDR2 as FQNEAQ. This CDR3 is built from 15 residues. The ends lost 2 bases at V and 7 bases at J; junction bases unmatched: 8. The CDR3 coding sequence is TGTGCCAGCAGCTTAAACAGGGGTGCCGGGCAGCCCCAGCATTTT. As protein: CASSLNRGAGQPQHF.

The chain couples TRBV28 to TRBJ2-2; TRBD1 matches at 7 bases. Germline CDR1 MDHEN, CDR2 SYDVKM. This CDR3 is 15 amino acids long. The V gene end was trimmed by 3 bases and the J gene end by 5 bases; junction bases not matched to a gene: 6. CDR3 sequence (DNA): TGTGCCAGCAGTTTGTCAGGGGGTCGAACCGGGGAGCTGTTTTTT. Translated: CASSLSGGRTGELFF. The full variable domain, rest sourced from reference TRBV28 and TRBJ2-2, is DVKVTQSSRYLVKRTGEKVFLECVQDMDHENMFWYRQDPGLGLRLIYFSYDVKMKEKGDIPEGYSVSREKKERFSLILESASTNQTSMYLCASSLSGGRTGELFFGEGSRLTVL.

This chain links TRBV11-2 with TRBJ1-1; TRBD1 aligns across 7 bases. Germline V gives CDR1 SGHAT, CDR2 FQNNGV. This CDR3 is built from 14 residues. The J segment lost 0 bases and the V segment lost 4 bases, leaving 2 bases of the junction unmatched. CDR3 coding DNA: TGTGCCAGCAGCTCGGGACAGTTGAACACTGAAGCTTTCTTT. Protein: CASSSGQLNTEAFF.

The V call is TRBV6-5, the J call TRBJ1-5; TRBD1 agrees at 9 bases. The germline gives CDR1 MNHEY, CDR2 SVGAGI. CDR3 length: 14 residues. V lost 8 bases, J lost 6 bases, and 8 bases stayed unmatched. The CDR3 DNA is TGTGCCAGCCGGGGACAGGGCGACGCTCAGCCCCAGCATTTT. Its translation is CASRGQGDAQPQHF.

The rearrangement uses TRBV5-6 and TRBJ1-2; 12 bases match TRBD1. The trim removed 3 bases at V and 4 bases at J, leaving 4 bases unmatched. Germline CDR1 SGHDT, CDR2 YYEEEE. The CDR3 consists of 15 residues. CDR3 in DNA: TGTGCCAGCAGCTCTTCGGGACAGGGGGCCTATGGCTACACCTTC. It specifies CASSSSGQGAYGYTF. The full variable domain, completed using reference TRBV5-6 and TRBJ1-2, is DAGVTQSPTHLIKTRGQQVTLRCSPKSGHDTVSWYQQALGQGPQFIFQYYEEEERQRGNFPDRFSGHQFPNYSSELNVNALLLGDSALYLCASSSSGQGAYGYTFGSGTRLTVV.

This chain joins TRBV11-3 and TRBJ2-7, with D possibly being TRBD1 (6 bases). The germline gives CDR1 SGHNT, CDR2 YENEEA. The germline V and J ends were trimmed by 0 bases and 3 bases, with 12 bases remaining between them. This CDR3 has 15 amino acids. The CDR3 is CASSLDGDKYYEQYF. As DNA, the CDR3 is TGTGCCAGCAGCTTAGATGGGGACAAATACTACGAGCAGTACTTC. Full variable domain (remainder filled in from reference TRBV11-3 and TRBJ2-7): EAGVVQSPRYKIIEKKQPVAFWCNPISGHNTLYWYLQNLGQGPELLIRYENEEAVDDSQLPKDRFSAERLKGVDSTLKIQPAELGDSAVYLCASSLDGDKYYEQYFGPGTRLTVT.

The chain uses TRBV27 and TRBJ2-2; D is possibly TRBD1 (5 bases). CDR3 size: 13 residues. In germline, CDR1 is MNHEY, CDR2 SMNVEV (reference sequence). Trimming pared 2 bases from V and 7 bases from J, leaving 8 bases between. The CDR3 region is CASSLKGFGELFF. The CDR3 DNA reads TGTGCCAGCAGTTTAAAGGGGTTCGGGGAGCTGTTTTTT.

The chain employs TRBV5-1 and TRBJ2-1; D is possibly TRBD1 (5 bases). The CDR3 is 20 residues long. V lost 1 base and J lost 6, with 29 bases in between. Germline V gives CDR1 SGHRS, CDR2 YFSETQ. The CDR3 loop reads CASSLFSWPQTAIPVNEQFF. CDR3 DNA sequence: TGCGCCAGCAGCTTGTTTTCTTGGCCTCAGACAGCTATTCCCGTCAATGAGCAGTTCTTC.

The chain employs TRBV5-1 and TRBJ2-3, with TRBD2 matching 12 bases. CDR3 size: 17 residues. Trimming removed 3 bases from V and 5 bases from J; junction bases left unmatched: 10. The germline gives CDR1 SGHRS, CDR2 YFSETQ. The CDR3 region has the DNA TGCGCCAGCAGCTACTTAAGACTAGCGGGAGCGGAAGATACGCAGTATTTT. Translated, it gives CASSYLRLAGAEDTQYF.

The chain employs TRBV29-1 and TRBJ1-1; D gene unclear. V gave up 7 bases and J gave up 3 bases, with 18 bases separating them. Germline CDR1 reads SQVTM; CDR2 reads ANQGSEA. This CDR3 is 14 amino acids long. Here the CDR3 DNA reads TGCAGCGCCACCGACTGGCGCAGAGACACTGAAGCTTTCTTT. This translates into CSATDWRRDTEAFF.

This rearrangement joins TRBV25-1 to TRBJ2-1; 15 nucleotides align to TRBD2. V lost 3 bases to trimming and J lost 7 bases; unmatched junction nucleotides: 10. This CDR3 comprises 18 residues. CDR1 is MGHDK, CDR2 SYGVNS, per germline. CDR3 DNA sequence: TGTGCCAGCAGTGATCGGACTAGCGGGAGGGAGTGGAGTAATGAGCAGTTCTTC. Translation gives CASSDRTSGREWSNEQFF.

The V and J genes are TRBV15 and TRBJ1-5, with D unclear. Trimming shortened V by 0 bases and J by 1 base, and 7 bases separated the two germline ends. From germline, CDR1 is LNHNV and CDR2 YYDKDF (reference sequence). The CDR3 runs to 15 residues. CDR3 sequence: CATSRDRQSNQPQHF. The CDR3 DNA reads TGTGCCACCAGCAGAGATAGGCAGAGCAATCAGCCCCAGCATTTT.